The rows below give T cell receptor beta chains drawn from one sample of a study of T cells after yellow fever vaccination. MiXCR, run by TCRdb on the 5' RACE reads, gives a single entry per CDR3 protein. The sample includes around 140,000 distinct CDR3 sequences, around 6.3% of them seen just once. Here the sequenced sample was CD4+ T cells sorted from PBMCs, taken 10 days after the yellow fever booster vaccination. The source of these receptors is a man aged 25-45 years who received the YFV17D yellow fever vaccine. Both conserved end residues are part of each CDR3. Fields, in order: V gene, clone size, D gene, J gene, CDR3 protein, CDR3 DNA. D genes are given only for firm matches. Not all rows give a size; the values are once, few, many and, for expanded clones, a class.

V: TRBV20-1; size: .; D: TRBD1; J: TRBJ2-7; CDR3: CSARGDRVSYEQYF; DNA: TGCAGTGCTAGGGGGGACAGGGTTTCCTACGAGCAGTACTTC
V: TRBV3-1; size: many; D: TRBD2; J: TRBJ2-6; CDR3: CASSLNVALRGGVSGANVLTF; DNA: TGTGCCAGCAGCCTTAACGTGGCGCTTCGTGGGGGGGTCTCTGGGGCCAACGTCCTGACTTTC
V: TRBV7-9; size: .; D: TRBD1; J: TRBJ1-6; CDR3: CASSLDPGQGETYNSPLHF; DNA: TGTGCCAGCAGCCTCGACCCAGGACAGGGTGAAACCTATAATTCACCCCTCCACTTT
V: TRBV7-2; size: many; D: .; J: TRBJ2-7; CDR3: CASSSSWDPRYEQYF; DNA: TGTGCCAGCAGCTCGTCATGGGACCCTCGGTACGAGCAGTACTTC
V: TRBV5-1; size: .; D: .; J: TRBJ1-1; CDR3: CASRLTANTEAFF; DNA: TGCGCCAGCCGCTTGACAGCGAACACTGAAGCTTTCTTT
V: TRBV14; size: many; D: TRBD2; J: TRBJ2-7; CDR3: CASSQAAGVRYEQYF; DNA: TGTGCCAGCAGCCAAGCGGCGGGAGTGAGGTACGAGCAGTACTTC
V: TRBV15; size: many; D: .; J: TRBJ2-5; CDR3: CATSRDLAEETQYF; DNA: TGTGCCACCAGCAGAGACTTGGCGGAAGAGACCCAGTACTTC
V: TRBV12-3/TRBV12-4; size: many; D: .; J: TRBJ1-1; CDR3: CASSPGWTEAFF; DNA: TGTGCCAGCAGCCCTGGATGGACTGAAGCTTTCTTT
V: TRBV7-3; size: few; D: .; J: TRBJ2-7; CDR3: CASSQPGLKYEQYF; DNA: TGTGCCAGCAGCCAACCGGGACTCAAGTACGAGCAGTACTTC
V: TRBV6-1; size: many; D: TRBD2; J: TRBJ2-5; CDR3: CASSEQPSGRAWGETQYF; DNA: TGTGCCAGCAGTGAGCAGCCCAGCGGGAGGGCCTGGGGTGAGACCCAGTACTTC
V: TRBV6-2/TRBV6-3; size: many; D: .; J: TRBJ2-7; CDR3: CASKKGAYEQYF; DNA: TGTGCCAGCAAAAAGGGGGCCTACGAGCAGTACTTC
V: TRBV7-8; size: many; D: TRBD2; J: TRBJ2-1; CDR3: CASSFRTSGSYEQFF; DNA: TGTGCCAGCAGCTTCAGGACTAGCGGGAGCTATGAGCAGTTCTTC
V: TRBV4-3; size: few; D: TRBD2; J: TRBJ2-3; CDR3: CASSQGGGGAPDTQYF; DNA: TGCGCCAGCAGCCAAGGGGGGGGGGGAGCACCAGATACGCAGTATTTT
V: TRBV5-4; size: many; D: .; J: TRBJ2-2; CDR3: CATRGDTGELFF; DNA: TGTGCCACTCGTGGGGACACCGGGGAGCTGTTTTTT
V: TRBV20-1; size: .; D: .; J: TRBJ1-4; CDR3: CSARVRQILGANEKLFF; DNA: TGCAGTGCTAGAGTGCGCCAGATCCTGGGGGCTAATGAAAAACTGTTTTTT
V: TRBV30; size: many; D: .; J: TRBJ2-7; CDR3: CAWSVGHEQYF; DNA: TGTGCCTGGAGTGTGGGGCACGAGCAGTACTTC
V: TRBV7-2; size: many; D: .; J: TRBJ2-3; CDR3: CASSFLADTQYF; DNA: TGTGCCAGCAGCTTCCTAGCAGATACGCAGTATTTT
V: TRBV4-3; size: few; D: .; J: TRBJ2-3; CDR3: CASSQGGGQSTDTQYF; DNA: TGCGCCAGCAGCCAAGGGGGCGGCCAGAGCACAGATACGCAGTATTTT
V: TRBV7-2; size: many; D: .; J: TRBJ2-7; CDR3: CASSFNTGGLEQYF; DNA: TGTGCCAGCAGCTTCAACACGGGTGGGCTCGAGCAGTACTTC
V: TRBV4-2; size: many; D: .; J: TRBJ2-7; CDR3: CASSQDRGADEQYF; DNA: TGTGCCAGCAGCCAAGACAGGGGCGCTGACGAGCAGTACTTC
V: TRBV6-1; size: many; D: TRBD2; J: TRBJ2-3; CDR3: CASSGPLGGRLPDTQYF; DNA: TGTGCCAGCAGTGGCCCCTTGGGCGGGAGGCTTCCAGATACGCAGTATTTT
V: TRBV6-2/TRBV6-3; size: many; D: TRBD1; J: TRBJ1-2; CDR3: CASSLTRGPNYGYTF; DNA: TGTGCCAGCAGTTTGACGAGGGGGCCCAACTATGGCTACACCTTC
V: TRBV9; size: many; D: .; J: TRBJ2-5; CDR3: CASSPEREETQYF; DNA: TGTGCCAGCAGCCCCGAGAGGGAAGAGACCCAGTACTTC
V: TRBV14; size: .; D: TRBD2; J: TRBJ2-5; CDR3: CASSQGQAGMGETQYF; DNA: TGTGCCAGCAGCCAAGGGCAAGCGGGAATGGGAGAGACCCAGTACTTC
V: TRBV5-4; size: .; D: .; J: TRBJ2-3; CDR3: CASSLTSHDTDTQYF; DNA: TGTGCCAGCAGCTTGACTAGCCATGACACAGATACGCAGTATTTT
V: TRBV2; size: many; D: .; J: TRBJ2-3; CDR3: CASSENRDTDTQYF; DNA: TGTGCCAGCAGTGAAAATCGCGACACAGATACGCAGTATTTT
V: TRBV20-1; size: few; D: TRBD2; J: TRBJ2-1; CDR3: CSAQPGLAGGEQFF; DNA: TGCAGTGCCCAGCCGGGACTAGCGGGAGGTGAGCAGTTCTTC
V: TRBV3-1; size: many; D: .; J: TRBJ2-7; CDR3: CASSLDPYEQYF; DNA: TGTGCCAGCAGCCTTGACCCCTACGAGCAGTACTTC
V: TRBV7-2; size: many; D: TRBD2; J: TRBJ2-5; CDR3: CASSSRTSGKVETQYF; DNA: TGTGCCAGCAGCTCTCGGACTAGCGGGAAGGTAGAGACCCAGTACTTC
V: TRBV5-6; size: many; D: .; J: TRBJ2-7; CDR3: CASGAGTKYEQYF; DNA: TGTGCCAGCGGAGCCGGGACGAAATACGAGCAGTACTTC
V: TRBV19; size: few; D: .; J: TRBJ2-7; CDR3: CASSVWGGGYEQYF; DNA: TGTGCCAGTAGTGTTTGGGGAGGAGGCTACGAGCAGTACTTC
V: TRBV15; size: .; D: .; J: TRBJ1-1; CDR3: CATSREGAGVWGTEAFF; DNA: TGTGCCACCAGCAGAGAAGGGGCAGGGGTCTGGGGCACTGAAGCTTTCTTT
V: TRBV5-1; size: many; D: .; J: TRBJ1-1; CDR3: CASSLDGATEAFF; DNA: TGCGCCAGCAGCTTGGATGGGGCGACTGAAGCTTTCTTT
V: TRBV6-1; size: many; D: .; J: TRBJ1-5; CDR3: CASSTMRGNQPQHF; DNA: TGTGCCAGCAGTACGATGAGGGGGAATCAGCCCCAGCATTTT
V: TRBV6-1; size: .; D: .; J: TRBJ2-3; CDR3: CASSELVLAADTQYF; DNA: TGTGCCAGCAGTGAATTGGTACTAGCTGCAGATACGCAGTATTTT
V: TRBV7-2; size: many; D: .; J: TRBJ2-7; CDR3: CASSTAYEQYF; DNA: TGTGCCAGCAGTACTGCCTACGAGCAGTACTTC
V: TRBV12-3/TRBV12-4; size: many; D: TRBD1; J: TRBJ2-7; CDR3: CASSNTGASYEQYF; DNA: TGTGCCAGCAGTAACACAGGGGCGTCCTACGAGCAGTACTTC
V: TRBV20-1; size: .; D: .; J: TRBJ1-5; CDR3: CSCGPAPDNQPQHF; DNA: TGCAGTTGCGGCCCGGCGCCGGACAATCAGCCCCAGCATTTT
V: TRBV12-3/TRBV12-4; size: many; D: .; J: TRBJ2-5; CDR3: CASRPYSTRAQYF; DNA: TGTGCCAGCAGACCCTACTCTACACGAGCCCAGTACTTC
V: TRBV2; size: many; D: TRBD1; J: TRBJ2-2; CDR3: CASTRTGDGELFF; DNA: TGTGCCAGCACCCGGACAGGAGACGGGGAGCTGTTTTTT
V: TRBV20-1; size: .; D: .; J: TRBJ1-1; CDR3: CSAPIPGTNTEAFF; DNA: TGCAGTGCCCCAATTCCCGGGACGAACACTGAAGCTTTCTTT
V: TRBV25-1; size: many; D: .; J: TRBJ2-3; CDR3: CASSEFSGPSGIDTQYF; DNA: TGTGCCAGCAGTGAATTTTCCGGGCCGTCAGGGATAGATACGCAGTATTTT
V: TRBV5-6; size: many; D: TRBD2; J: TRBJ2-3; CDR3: CASSLVAGGQGTQYF; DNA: TGTGCCAGCAGCTTGGTCGCGGGAGGGCAGGGTACGCAGTATTTT
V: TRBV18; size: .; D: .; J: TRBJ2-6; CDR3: CASSPQDASSGANVLTF; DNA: TGTGCCAGCTCACCACAGGACGCAAGTTCTGGGGCCAACGTCCTGACTTTC
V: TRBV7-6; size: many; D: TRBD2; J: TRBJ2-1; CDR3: CASSPTSGTYNEQFF; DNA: TGTGCCAGCAGCCCGACTAGCGGGACATACAATGAGCAGTTCTTC
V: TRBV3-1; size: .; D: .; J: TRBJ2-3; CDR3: CASSQQGPDTQYF; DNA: TGTGCCAGCAGCCAGCAGGGCCCTGATACGCAGTATTTT
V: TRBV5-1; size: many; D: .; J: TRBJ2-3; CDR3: CASSSDSRTDTQYF; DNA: TGCGCCAGCAGCTCGGACAGCCGCACAGATACGCAGTATTTT
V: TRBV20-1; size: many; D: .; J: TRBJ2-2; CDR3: CSARRGANTGELFF; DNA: TGCAGTGCTCGAAGGGGTGCGAACACCGGGGAGCTGTTTTTT
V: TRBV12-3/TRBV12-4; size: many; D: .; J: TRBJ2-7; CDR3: CASSPAWYEQYF; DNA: TGTGCCAGCAGTCCCGCCTGGTACGAGCAGTACTTC